This T cell receptor (beta chain) appears in the sequencing data of a study of CD8 T cells in ankylosing spondylitis. Points from the study as a whole: Roughly eight highly homologous variants made up a TCR beta motif that seemed to typify ankylosing spondylitis blood. Reported data indicate significant enrichment of disease-linked clones within matched ankylosing spondylitis synovial fluid.

Quantitative 5'-RACE was performed with molecular barcodes, and it yielded the TCR beta libraries. TCRdb analysed the 5' RACE reads with MiXCR anew, one entry per CDR3 protein. The data hold approximately 250,000 distinct CDR3 sequences, with under 8.5% observed a single time. This clonotype was recorded at least ten times. Its specificity is not known. The CDR3 has 16 residues. Germline lookup yields CDR1 SGHTA and CDR2 FQGNSA. Trimming removed 1 base from V and 5 bases from J, with 14 bases in between. Specimen: blood, either unsorted or a sorted T cell fraction (not recorded which). The clonotype was recovered from a female donor with ankylosing spondylitis or in good health (not recorded which). V and J are TRBV7-2 and TRBJ2-2; D is possibly TRBD2 (6 bases). The CDR3 protein is CASSLEVSGITGELFF. CDR3 coding DNA: TGTGCCAGCAGCTTAGAAGTTAGCGGAATAACCGGGGAGCTGTTTTTT. Combining the CDR3 with reference TRBV7-2 and TRBJ2-2 gives the whole variable domain GAGVSQSPSNKVTEKGKDVELRCDPISGHTALYWYRQSLGQGLEFLIYFQGNSAPDKSGLPSDRFSAERTGGSVSTLTIQRTQQEDSAVYLCASSLEVSGITGELFFGEGSRLTVL.